The 31 T cell receptor beta chains below were found in one sample sequenced in a study of response to subunit inactivated influenza vaccine. Via MiXCR, TCRdb re-called the RT-PCR reads, giving one row per CDR3 protein. This table holds 250,000 to 350,000 distinct CDR3 sequences, approximately 20% found once. The sequences come from PBMCs from blood, collected about 20 months after vaccination. These receptors came from a man aged 50 to 69 who received an inactivated influenza vaccine.

The gene calls are TRBV12-3 or TRBV12-4 and TRBJ1-1, with D unclear. The length of the CDR3 is 14 residues. V was cut by 5 bases and J by 3 bases, with 13 bases left in between. The CDR3 DNA is TGTGCCAGCAGTCCCGACACATCCCACACTGAAGCTTTCTTT. Translating gives CASSPDTSHTEAFF.

This clonotype was counted ten times or more. The chain links TRBV7-2 to TRBJ2-7, with 9 bases fitting TRBD1. V lost 4 bases to trimming and J lost 1 base; unmatched junction nucleotides: 5. There are 15 residues in the CDR3. CDR1 SGHTA and CDR2 FQGNSA come from the germline V gene. As DNA, the CDR3 is TGTGCCAGCAGCTCCGACAGGGGGAATTCCTACGAGCAGTACTTC. Protein: CASSSDRGNSYEQYF.

This clonotype was seen a few times. The chain employs TRBV7-3 and TRBJ2-1; a weak D match, TRBD2 (5 bases). V lost 5 bases, J lost 11 bases, and 19 bases lay in between. Germline lookup yields CDR1 SGHTA and CDR2 FQGTGA. The CDR3 consists of 14 residues. CDR3 in DNA: TGTGCCAGCAGCCCTACCAACTGGGAGCGGAAGCAGTTCTTC. Its protein product is CASSPTNWERKQFF.

The chain is built from TRBV20-1 and TRBJ1-6; 9 bases match TRBD1. CDR3 length: 14 residues. Germline CDR1 and CDR2: DFQATT and SNEGSKA (reference sequence). With V trimmed by 6 bases and J by 8 bases, 8 bases remained unmatched. The CDR3 DNA sequence: TGCAGTGCCCGACCCGGGACAGGGTATTCACCCCTCCACTTT. It yields the protein CSARPGTGYSPLHF.

This clonotype was detected only a few times. This chain connects TRBV7-8 to TRBJ1-6; D gene unclear. Germline lookup yields CDR1 SGHVS and CDR2 FQNEAQ. The CDR3 loop spans 13 amino acids. V lost 1 base, J lost 7 bases, and 5 bases lay in between. DNA for the CDR3: TGTGCCAGCAGCTTAGTTCAGAATTCACCCCTCCACTTT. Its protein is CASSLVQNSPLHF.

Note on this clonotype: A much larger clone is a single base away; this may be a read error. This chain connects TRBV6-2 or TRBV6-3 to TRBJ1-1; D is unclear. Germline V CDR1 and CDR2: MNHEY, SVGEGT. The CDR3 totals 17 residues. The CDR3 sequence: CASSYSPKQPGSTEALF. The CDR3 DNA follows: TGTGCCAGCAGTTACTCACCTAAACAGCCCGGAAGCACTGAAGCTTTGTTT.

This sequence joins TRBV9 and TRBJ2-3; D gene ambiguous. This CDR3 spans 14 amino acids. Per the germline V gene, CDR1 is SGDLS and CDR2 is YYNGEE. V was shortened by 0 bases and J by 1 base, with 6 bases between the two germline ends. The CDR3: CASSVGDGTDTQYF. CDR3 DNA: TGTGCCAGCAGCGTAGGAGACGGCACAGATACGCAGTATTTT. The full variable domain, rest sourced from reference TRBV9 and TRBJ2-3, is DSGVTQTPKHLITATGQRVTLRCSPRSGDLSVYWYQQSLDQGLQFLIQYYNGEERAKGNILERFSAQQFPDLHSELNLSSLELGDSALYFCASSVGDGTDTQYFGPGTRLTVL.

The rearrangement links TRBV20-1 to TRBJ2-7; 9 nucleotides match TRBD2. The ends lost 1 base at V and 2 bases at J; junction bases unmatched: 6. The CDR3 is 15 amino acids. Germline CDR1 DFQATT, CDR2 SNEGSKA (reference sequence). CDR3 in amino acids: CSARVPLAGTYEQYF. The CDR3, as DNA: TGCAGTGCTAGAGTCCCGCTAGCGGGAACCTACGAGCAGTACTTC.

This rearrangement joins TRBV20-1 to TRBJ2-7; tentatively, D is TRBD2 (6 bases). V lost 4 bases and J 3 bases, leaving 16 bases between the germline ends. Germline CDR1 reads DFQATT; CDR2 reads SNEGSKA (reference sequence). The CDR3 is 14 amino acids. CDR3 nucleotides: TGCAGTGCTACGTACCGGGACTGGAGCTACGAGCAGTACTTC. Encoded protein: CSATYRDWSYEQYF.

CDR3 residues: CSARDRGGTDTQYF. The CDR3 bases are TGCAGTGCTAGAGATAGGGGGGGCACAGATACGCAGTATTTT. The chain links TRBV20-1 to TRBJ2-3; possibly TRBD1 or TRBD2 for D (6 bases each). In germline, CDR1 is DFQATT, CDR2 SNEGSKA (reference sequence). Trimming stripped 0 bases from V and 1 base from J, with 8 bases between. CDR3 length: 14 residues.

This chain links TRBV5-5 with TRBJ1-2, with 7 positions matching TRBD1. This CDR3 region has 16 residues. Losses at the gene ends were 0 bases for V and 1 base for J; bases not matched to a gene: 6. The germline gives CDR1 SGHKS, CDR2 YYEKEE (reference sequence). The CDR3 DNA reads as TGTGCCAGCAGCTTGGCCCCCGGGACAGATAACTATGGCTACACCTTC. This gives the protein CASSLAPGTDNYGYTF. Supplemented by reference TRBV5-5 and TRBJ1-2, the full variable domain reads DAGVTQSPTHLIKTRGQQVTLRCSPISGHKSVSWYQQVLGQGPQFIFQYYEKEERGRGNFPDRFSARQFPNYSSELNVNALLLGDSALYLCASSLAPGTDNYGYTFGSGTRLTVV.

This chain uses TRBV9 with TRBJ1-3, with unresolved D. The ends were cut back, 4 bases at V and 0 bases at J, with 14 bases in the middle. Germline V CDR1 and CDR2: SGDLS, YYNGEE. CDR3 length: 16 amino acids. CDR3 residues: CASSQDGVPSGNTIYF. DNA for the CDR3: TGTGCCAGCAGCCAGGATGGGGTCCCCTCTGGAAACACCATATATTTT.

This clonotype has a handful of counts. The chain joins TRBV29-1 to TRBJ1-4; maybe TRBD1 (6 bases). Trimming pared 4 bases from V and 8 bases from J, leaving 11 bases between. CDR3 length equals 12 residues. Germline V lookup: CDR1 SQVTM, CDR2 ANQGSEA. The CDR3 DNA reads TGCAGCGTTGTACAGGGACGCGAAAAACTGTTTTTT. Translated: CSVVQGREKLFF. The whole variable domain, filled in from reference TRBV29-1 and TRBJ1-4, reads SAVISQKPSRDICQRGTSLTIQCQVDSQVTMMFWYRQQPGQSLTLIATANQGSEATYESGFVIDKFPISRPNLTFSTLTVSNMSPEDSSIYLCSVVQGREKLFFGSGTQLSVL.

This clonotype was seen a handful of times. The genes are TRBV4-2 and TRBJ1-2, with D maybe TRBD1 (6 bases). V lost 0 bases to trimming and J lost 7 bases, with 12 bases between them. The CDR3 is 14 residues long. Germline CDR1 reads LGHNA; CDR2 reads YNFKEQ. The CDR3 here is CASSQDQGTAGYTF. CDR3 nucleotides: TGTGCCAGCAGCCAAGACCAGGGGACTGCTGGCTACACCTTC.

This clonotype has only a few counts. V usage is TRBV4-3 and J usage is TRBJ2-3, with 8 bases matching TRBD2. Looked up from germline, CDR1 is LGHNA and CDR2 is YSLEER. This CDR3 has 13 amino acids. Trimming removed 1 base from V and 11 bases from J; junction bases left unmatched: 5. CDR3 residues: CASSQGGLAEQYF. CDR3 sequence (DNA): TGCGCCAGCAGCCAAGGCGGACTAGCCGAGCAGTATTTT.

The V gene is TRBV5-1, the J gene TRBJ2-5, with a tentative D call TRBD2 (5 bases). V lost 2 bases and J lost 4, with 12 bases in between. This CDR3 region has 14 residues. Germline values: CDR1 SGHRS, CDR2 YFSETQ. CDR3 sequence: CASSLSSGGETQYF. The CDR3 DNA sequence: TGCGCCAGCAGCTTATCCAGTGGAGGAGAGACCCAGTACTTC.

This clonotype was detected ten times or more. The chain is built from TRBV5-1 and TRBJ1-4, with 7 bases fitting TRBD1. The germline gives CDR1 SGHRS, CDR2 YFSETQ. J lost 4 bases, V lost 5 bases, and 5 bases had no gene match. This CDR3 has 14 amino acids. The CDR3 loop reads CASRQGSVNEKLFF. The CDR3 region has the DNA TGCGCCAGCAGACAGGGGAGCGTTAATGAAAAACTGTTTTTT.

This clonotype occurred a few times. The chain joins TRBV6-2 or TRBV6-3 to TRBJ1-1; D possibly corresponds to TRBD1 (5 bases). This CDR3 region has 15 residues. V gave up 5 bases and J gave up 2 bases, with 15 bases separating them. Germline V gene data show CDR1 as MNHEY and CDR2 as SVGEGT. The DNA of the CDR3 is TGTGCCAGCAGTCAAACCTCAAGGGGAAACACTGAAGCTTTCTTT. It is translated as CASSQTSRGNTEAFF.

This clonotype was counted only a few times. This rearrangement joins TRBV18 to TRBJ1-1, with TRBD1 identical over 7 bases. Losses at the gene ends were 2 bases for V and 7 bases for J; bases not matched to a gene: 4. Germline V gives CDR1 KGHSH, CDR2 LQKENI. The CDR3 covers 13 residues. This chain's CDR3 is CASSPGQAIEAFF. The CDR3 nucleotides are TGTGCCAGCTCACCAGGACAGGCCATTGAAGCTTTCTTT.

This clonotype has a handful of counts. The J gene is TRBJ2-5, the V gene TRBV6-1, with 9 bases matching TRBD1. The CDR3 is made up of 15 amino acids. The germline gives CDR1 MNHNS, CDR2 SASEGT. V shed 8 bases, J shed 5 bases, and the junction held 12 bases outside the gene matches. The CDR3 DNA is TGTGCCAGCGCTCGGGGACAGGGCTTCATGGAGACCCAGTACTTC. It codes for CASARGQGFMETQYF.

V is TRBV12-3 or TRBV12-4 and J is TRBJ2-2; D uncertain. V was pared by 6 bases and J by 14 bases, with 19 bases between. CDR3 length equals 13 residues. The CDR3 coding sequence is TGTGCCAGCAGCCGTTCGCCCGGACCCCTTCTGTTTTTT. This encodes CASSRSPGPLLFF.

The CDR3 sequence: CSARTTRRAGMNTEAFF. The CDR3, as DNA: TGCAGTGCTAGAACTACTCGAAGGGCGGGGATGAACACTGAAGCTTTCTTT. The chain is built from TRBV20-1 and TRBJ1-1; D unclear. The CDR3 length is 17 residues. The ends were cut back, 2 bases at V and 0 bases at J, with 19 bases in the middle. Germline lookup yields CDR1 DFQATT and CDR2 SNEGSKA (reference sequence).

V and J are TRBV7-2 and TRBJ2-5; 7 bases are a match to TRBD1. From germline, CDR1 is SGHTA and CDR2 FQGNSA. The CDR3 extends over 13 amino acids. Trimming took 8 bases from V and 4 from J; bases not matched to a gene: 7. The CDR3 spells CASRDRGGETQYF. The CDR3 DNA reads as TGTGCCAGCCGGGACAGAGGCGGAGAGACCCAGTACTTC.

The V gene is TRBV29-1, the J gene TRBJ1-1, with a weak D call TRBD1 (5 bases). The V gene lost 7 bases and the J gene lost 1 base, with 10 bases spanning the gap. Germline V gene data show CDR1 as SQVTM and CDR2 as ANQGSEA. This CDR3 region has 12 residues. CDR3 protein: CSGGETNTEAFF. The CDR3 region has the DNA TGCAGCGGGGGGGAGACGAACACTGAAGCTTTCTTT.

Ten or more counts support this clonotype. This chain connects TRBV5-1 to TRBJ1-4; weak D call: TRBD1 (6 bases). The CDR3 sequence is 15 residues long. Trimming removed 2 bases at V and 5 bases at J, with 13 bases between. The V gene's germline CDR1 is SGHRS and CDR2 YFSETQ. CDR3 protein: CASSLIGQKNEKLFF. CDR3 coding DNA: TGCGCCAGCAGCTTAATAGGACAGAAAAATGAAAAACTGTTTTTT.

The chain combines TRBV3-1 with TRBJ1-2; D call uncertain. The CDR3 totals 14 residues. V was pared by 0 bases and J by 3 bases, with 8 bases between. The germline V gene encodes CDR1 LGHDT and CDR2 YNNKEL (reference sequence). CDR3 region: CASSQDRFDYGYTF. CDR3 DNA: TGTGCCAGCAGCCAAGATAGGTTCGACTATGGCTACACCTTC.

The chain has TRBV3-1 and TRBJ2-7, with 7 bases matching TRBD2. The CDR3 spans 15 residues. Trimming removed 5 bases from V and 1 base from J; junction bases left unmatched: 8. The V gene's germline CDR1 is LGHDT and CDR2 YNNKEL (reference sequence). The CDR3 is CASSEVPGLSYEQYF. The DNA for the CDR3 is TGTGCCAGCAGCGAAGTGCCGGGACTATCCTACGAGCAGTACTTC.

There are many counts of this clonotype. DNA for the CDR3: TGTGCCAGCAGCATCGGGACAGGGGGTTCCCCGATGAACACTGAAGCTTTCTTT. Amino acids: CASSIGTGGSPMNTEAFF. This chain joins TRBV21-1 and TRBJ1-1; no check of the table's D call, TRBD1, against the DNA was made. TRBV21-1 is a pseudogene locus. The length of the CDR3 is 18 residues.

V is TRBV7-9 and J is TRBJ2-5, with D possibly matching TRBD2 (5 bases). The germline V gene has CDR1 SEHNR and CDR2 FQNEAQ (reference sequence). The CDR3 is 17 amino acids. Trimming removed 2 bases from V and 2 bases from J, with 18 bases in between. CDR3 DNA sequence: TGTGCCAGCAGCTTATTTACTTTAGGAGGTTCGCAAGAGACCCAGTACTTC. The encoded protein is CASSLFTLGGSQETQYF.

CDR3 sequence: CAITGFLGGYTF. The CDR3 region has the DNA TGTGCCATCACCGGGTTCCTCGGAGGCTACACCTTC. The chain recombines TRBV10-3 with TRBJ1-2, with D hard to call. The germline V gene encodes CDR1 ENHRY and CDR2 SYGVKD. V gave up 7 bases and J gave up 8 bases, with 14 bases separating them. The CDR3 covers 12 residues.

CDR3 coding DNA: TGTGCCAGCAGTTTAGACAGGCTATCTGACTATGGCTACACCTTC. The encoded protein is CASSLDRLSDYGYTF. The chain uses TRBV27 and TRBJ1-2, with D maybe TRBD1 (6 bases). Per germline, CDR1 MNHEY and CDR2 SMNVEV (reference sequence). V was clipped by 2 bases and J by 3 bases, with 13 bases between them. The CDR3 contains 15 residues.